Following are 24 T cell receptor beta chains from one sample sequenced in a study of shared clonotypes between healthy human individuals. The protocol was immunoSEQ multiplex PCR, while the TCRdb copy is restricted to in-frame clones and leaves out a portion. In the table there are about half a million clones, 75% to 85% of which are singletons. Sequencing was carried out using PBMCs. These receptor sequences come from a woman aged 40 to 50 in good health. Some clones in this sample may be carry-over from other donors' samples.

V usage is TRBV7-8 and J usage is TRBJ1-4, with TRBD1 as a possible D gene (5 bases). The CDR3 has 15 residues. CDR1 and CDR2 from the germline V gene are SGHVS and FQNEAQ. V dropped 4 bases and J dropped 0 bases, with 9 bases sitting between them. The CDR3 spells CASSSWTSTNEKLFF. The CDR3 DNA reads as TGTGCCAGCAGCTCATGGACATCAACTAATGAAAAACTGTTTTTT.

In regard to this clone: The germline gene is not matched at one end of the junction; a read error may be the cause. The V call is TRBV28, the J call TRBJ2-7, with TRBD1 identical over 7 bases. Germline lookup yields CDR1 MDHEN and CDR2 SYDVKM. This CDR3 has 11 amino acids. CDR3 bases: TGTGCCAGCAGTTCCCCGGACAGGAAAGACTTC. Translating it yields CASSSPDRKDF.

A word on this clone: This may be a read error, as it is one base from a much larger clone. Other DNA sequences in the sample encode the same CDR3. CDR3 in amino acids: CASSSYEQYF. Written as DNA, the CDR3 is TGTGCCAGCAGTTCTTACGAGCAGTACTTC. The chain employs TRBV2 and TRBJ2-7; D gene uncertain. This CDR3 has 10 residues. The V end was cut by 5 bases, the J end by 4 bases, with 3 bases between. CDR1 is SNHLY, CDR2 FYNNEI, per germline.

V gene TRBV2 combines with J gene TRBJ2-7; tentative D call: TRBD1 (5 bases). V shed 3 bases and J shed 5 bases, with 8 bases lying between them. CDR1 and CDR2 (germline): SNHLY, FYNNEI. CDR3 length: 12 amino acids. For the CDR3, the DNA is TGTGCCAGCAGTGATCAGGGCCACGAGCAGTACTTC. Its translation is CASSDQGHEQYF.

This clone has more than one count but fewer than ten. This chain uses TRBV5-4 with TRBJ2-3, with D perhaps TRBD1 (5 bases). CDR3 size: 13 residues. CDR1 SGHNT and CDR2 YYREEE come from the germline V gene (reference sequence). Deletions cut 2 bases from V and 5 bases from J, with 9 bases between. CDR3: CASSFQGEDTQYF. As DNA, the CDR3 is TGTGCCAGCAGCTTTCAAGGGGAAGATACGCAGTATTTT.

This clone was counted at least ten times. V usage is TRBV19 and J usage is TRBJ2-1, with 9 bases identical to TRBD2. There are 15 residues in the CDR3. The junction had 3 bases not matched to a gene; V was cut back by 4 bases and J by 2 bases. Germline V lookup: CDR1 LNHDA, CDR2 SQIVND (reference sequence). CDR3 in amino acids: CASSTSGRTYNEQFF. The CDR3 DNA reads TGTGCCAGTAGTACAAGCGGGAGGACCTACAATGAGCAGTTCTTC. Filled out from reference TRBV19 and TRBJ2-1, the complete variable domain reads DGGITQSPKYLFRKEGQNVTLSCEQNLNHDAMYWYRQDPGQGLRLIYYSQIVNDFQKGDIAEGYSVSREKKESFPLTVTSAQKNPTAFYLCASSTSGRTYNEQFFGPGTRLTVL.

This clone has a single count. The chain links TRBV6-1 to TRBJ1-1; TRBD1 might be the D (6 bases). The CDR3 contains 13 residues. Trimming cost V 3 bases and J 5 bases, with 10 bases left between them. The germline CDR1 and CDR2 sequences are MNHNS and SASEGT. The CDR3 loop reads CASSDRGGTEAFF. The DNA of the CDR3 is TGTGCCAGCAGTGATAGGGGGGGTACTGAAGCTTTCTTT.

This chain joins TRBV6-4 and TRBJ1-4; no definite D call. Between the trimmed V and J ends, which lost 5 bases and 0 bases, there was a span of 13 bases. In germline, CDR1 is MRHNA, CDR2 SNTAGT. The CDR3 is 16 residues long. The CDR3 sequence: CASSPLAGATNEKLFF. The DNA for the CDR3 is TGTGCCAGCAGTCCATTGGCGGGAGCAACTAATGAAAAACTGTTTTTT.

The chain carries TRBV6-5 and TRBJ2-7, with 10 nucleotides matching TRBD1. There are 14 residues in the CDR3. Germline CDR1 and CDR2: MNHEY and SVGAGI. The V gene end was trimmed by 6 bases and the J gene end by 0 bases; junction bases not matched to a gene: 2. The CDR3 loop reads CASRGDRGSYEQYF. The DNA of the CDR3 is TGTGCCAGCAGGGGGGACAGGGGCTCCTACGAGCAGTACTTC.

This CDR3 reads CASSEAGAFYQPQHF. In nucleotides, the CDR3 is TGTGCCAGCAGTGAAGCGGGGGCGTTTTATCAGCCCCAGCATTTT. The chain is built from TRBV6-1 and TRBJ1-5, with D perhaps TRBD1 (6 bases). Germline values: CDR1 MNHNS, CDR2 SASEGT. V lost 0 bases, J lost 5 bases, and 11 bases lay in between. This CDR3 is built from 15 residues.

This clone has more than one count but fewer than ten. This sample also contains other DNA sequences that code for the same CDR3. This sequence joins TRBV19 and TRBJ2-7; D may be TRBD1 (6 bases). V was cut by 10 bases and J by 1 base, with 11 bases left in between. CDR1 and CDR2 (germline): LNHDA, SQIVND (reference sequence). This CDR3 comprises 12 residues. The CDR3 DNA reads as TGTGCCACCTCGACAGGATCCTACGAGCAGTACTTC. Translating gives CATSTGSYEQYF.

V and J are TRBV6-1 and TRBJ1-1; tentatively, D is TRBD1 (5 bases). Trimming shortened V by 5 bases and J by 8 bases, and 12 bases separated the two germline ends. Germline CDR1 reads MNHNS; CDR2 reads SASEGT. This CDR3 spans 12 amino acids. DNA for the CDR3: TGTGCCAGCAGTAGGACAAACCAAGAAGCTTTCTTT. Translating it yields CASSRTNQEAFF.

This clone was detected only a few times. CDR3 sequence: CASGFGVLGGYTF. The CDR3 DNA follows: TGTGCTAGTGGTTTCGGGGTTTTGGGCGGCTACACCTTC. The chain uses TRBV12-5 and TRBJ1-2; D not certain. Germline V gene data show CDR1 as LGHNT and CDR2 as FRNRAP. CDR3 length: 13 amino acids. V was pared by 3 bases and J by 8 bases, with 13 bases between.

V usage is TRBV27 and J usage is TRBJ2-2, with D possibly matching TRBD2 (6 bases). The V end lost 3 bases, the J end lost 6 bases, and 11 bases lay between the germline ends. CDR1 is MNHEY and CDR2 is SMNVEV in the germline V gene (reference sequence). The CDR3 loop spans 14 amino acids. The chain's CDR3 is CASSFRRASGELFF. The CDR3 DNA is TGTGCCAGCAGTTTTCGGAGGGCGTCCGGGGAGCTGTTTTTT.

This clone was seen a single time. The chain uses TRBV28 and TRBJ1-4; 9 positions match TRBD1. The V gene end was trimmed by 5 bases and the J gene end by 6 bases; junction bases not matched to a gene: 7. Per the germline V gene, CDR1 is MDHEN and CDR2 is SYDVKM. The CDR3 is 15 residues long. The CDR3 sequence is CASSPPGQGDEKLFF. In DNA form, the CDR3 reads TGTGCCAGCAGTCCACCGGGACAGGGAGATGAAAAACTGTTTTTT.

This clone was found once. The chain has TRBV5-4 and TRBJ2-7, with 7 nucleotides matching TRBD2. V shed 4 bases and J 2 bases; nucleotides not matched to a gene: 6. This CDR3 has 14 residues. Germline values: CDR1 SGHNT, CDR2 YYREEE (reference sequence). In nucleotides, the CDR3 is TGTGCCAGCAGCACCCGGGGAGGGACCTACGAGCAGTACTTC. Translating it yields CASSTRGGTYEQYF.

This clone turned up a few times. V usage is TRBV30 and J usage is TRBJ1-1; TRBD1 agrees at 8 bases. V was clipped by 6 bases and J by 3 bases; unmatched bases: 6. The CDR3 is made up of 13 amino acids. The germline CDR1 and CDR2 sequences are GTSNPN and SVGIG (reference sequence). CDR3: CACWIRGHTEAFF. DNA of the CDR3: TGTGCCTGCTGGATCAGGGGGCACACTGAAGCTTTCTTT.

The rearrangement uses TRBV2 and TRBJ2-7; D perhaps matches TRBD1 (5 bases). Germline V lookup: CDR1 SNHLY, CDR2 FYNNEI. Trimming removed 6 bases at V and 3 bases at J, with 18 bases between. CDR3 length equals 15 residues. The chain's CDR3 is CASSAQGSGFYEQYF. The CDR3 bases are TGTGCCAGCAGCGCCCAAGGGTCAGGGTTCTACGAGCAGTACTTC. The whole variable domain, remainder taken from reference TRBV2 and TRBJ2-7, is EPEVTQTPSHQVTQMGQEVILRCVPISNHLYFYWYRQILGQKVEFLVSFYNNEISEKSEIFDDQFSVERPDGSNFTLKIRSTKLEDSAMYFCASSAQGSGFYEQYFGPGTRLTVT.

The rearrangement uses TRBV11-3 and TRBJ2-3, with 7 bases matching TRBD1. V was pared by 5 bases and J by 1 base, with 3 bases of the junction left unmatched. Per germline, CDR1 SGHNT and CDR2 YENEEA. This CDR3 region has 14 residues. CDR3 sequence reads: CASSPGTGTDTQYF. The CDR3 nucleotides read TGTGCCAGCAGCCCCGGGACAGGCACAGATACGCAGTATTTT. The whole variable domain, filled in from reference TRBV11-3 and TRBJ2-3, reads EAGVVQSPRYKIIEKKQPVAFWCNPISGHNTLYWYLQNLGQGPELLIRYENEEAVDDSQLPKDRFSAERLKGVDSTLKIQPAELGDSAVYLCASSPGTGTDTQYFGPGTRLTVL.

This chain links TRBV9 with TRBJ1-5; the match to TRBD1 covers 8 bases. This CDR3 is built from 14 residues. Trimming cost V 4 bases and J 6 bases; bases outside gene matches: 6. Germline V gene sequence: CDR1 SGDLS, CDR2 YYNGEE. The CDR3 loop is CASSLDRDTQPQHF. CDR3 DNA sequence: TGTGCCAGCAGCTTGGACAGGGATACTCAGCCCCAGCATTTT.

This rearrangement joins TRBV28 to TRBJ2-2, with D possibly being TRBD2 (5 bases). The CDR3 totals 13 residues. The germline V gene encodes CDR1 MDHEN and CDR2 SYDVKM. The V end was cut by 2 bases, the J end by 5 bases, with 6 bases between. CDR3 nucleotide sequence: TGTGCCAGCAGTTTAACTAGAACCGGGGAGCTGTTTTTT. Protein: CASSLTRTGELFF.

V is TRBV7-2 and J is TRBJ2-5; perhaps TRBD2 as D (7 bases). Deletions cut 5 bases from V and 4 bases from J, with 17 bases between. This CDR3 is built from 15 residues. Germline CDR1 reads SGHTA; CDR2 reads FQGNSA. This chain's CDR3 is CASSPLAGAGETQYF. The CDR3 nucleotides are TGTGCCAGCAGCCCGCTGGCGGGGGCGGGAGAGACCCAGTACTTC.

V and J are TRBV7-8 and TRBJ2-2, with D hard to call. This CDR3 spans 14 amino acids. CDR1 SGHVS and CDR2 FQNEAQ come from the germline V gene. The V gene lost 1 base and the J gene lost 6 bases, with 9 bases spanning the gap. This chain's CDR3 is CASSLVVAAGELFF. The CDR3 bases are TGTGCCAGCAGCTTAGTGGTCGCGGCCGGGGAGCTGTTTTTT.

This clone was counted between two and nine times. This rearrangement joins TRBV28 to TRBJ2-7; 11 nucleotides agree with TRBD2. The CDR3 totals 19 residues. Germline lookup yields CDR1 MDHEN and CDR2 SYDVKM. Trimming at V came to 4 bases and at J to 2 bases, leaving 16 bases not matched to a gene. The CDR3 nucleotides read TGTGCCAGCAGTTCAACTAGCGGGAGTAAGGAGAGTATGACCTACGAGCAGTACTTC. Translation gives CASSSTSGSKESMTYEQYF.